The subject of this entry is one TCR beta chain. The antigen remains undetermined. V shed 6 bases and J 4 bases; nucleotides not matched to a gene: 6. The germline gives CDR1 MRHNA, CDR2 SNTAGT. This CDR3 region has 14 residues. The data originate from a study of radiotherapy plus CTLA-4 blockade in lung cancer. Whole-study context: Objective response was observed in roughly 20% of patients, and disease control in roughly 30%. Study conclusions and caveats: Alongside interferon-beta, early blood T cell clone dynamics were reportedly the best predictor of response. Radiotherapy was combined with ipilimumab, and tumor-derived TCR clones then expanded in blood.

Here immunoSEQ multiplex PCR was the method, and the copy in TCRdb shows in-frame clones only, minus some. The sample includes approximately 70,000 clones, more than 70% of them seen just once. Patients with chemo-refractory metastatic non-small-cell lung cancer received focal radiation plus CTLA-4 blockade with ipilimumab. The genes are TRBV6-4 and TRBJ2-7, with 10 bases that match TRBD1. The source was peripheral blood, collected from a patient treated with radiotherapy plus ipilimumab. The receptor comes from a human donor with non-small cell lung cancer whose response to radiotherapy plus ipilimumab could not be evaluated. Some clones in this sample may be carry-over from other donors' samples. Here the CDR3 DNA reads TGTGCCAGCAGGGTCCGGGACAGGGGATACGAGCAGTACTTC. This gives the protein CASRVRDRGYEQYF.